This TCR beta chain was recorded in a study of T cell repertoires in cytomegalovirus infection. Study as a whole: Selected CMV epitopes included recently identified HLA-C-restricted ones as well as well-studied HLA-B-restricted ones. Indications came from public TCR beta signatures; they pointed to CMV infection and to a matching HLA type.

Whole-study results and caveats: Identification of carriers of CMV plus the relevant HLA was performed using cumulative public TCR beta family frequency.

There are many counts of this clonotype. Its specificity is not known. TCRdb analysed the reads with MiXCR anew, one entry per CDR3 protein. The repertoire holds roughly 350,000 distinct CDR3 sequences, about 35% seen once, with roughly 14% in the top ten. CDR3 size: 16 residues. Germline CDR1 reads SGHTA; CDR2 reads FQGNSA. Trimming took 3 bases from V and 4 from J; bases not matched to a gene: 8. The sequence was collected from a human donor in good health (CMV status not recorded). Some clones in this sample may be carry-over from other donors' samples. The J gene is TRBJ2-5, the V gene TRBV7-2; 10 positions agree with TRBD2. This specimen consisted of cultured PBMCs, obtained from culture after CMV antigen stimulation. In nucleotides, the CDR3 is TGTGCCAGCAGCTTGGATCGAGCGGGAGGGGGAGAGACCCAGTACTTC. Residues: CASSLDRAGGGETQYF. The full variable domain, its missing parts supplied by reference TRBV7-2 and TRBJ2-5, is GAGVSQSPSNKVTEKGKDVELRCDPISGHTALYWYRQSLGQGLEFLIYFQGNSAPDKSGLPSDRFSAERTGGSVSTLTIQRTQQEDSAVYLCASSLDRAGGGETQYFGPGTRLLVL.